This TCR beta chain was observed in a study of early T cells in non-severe SARS-CoV-2 infection. General study findings and limits: Anti-spike CD8 specificities were favored by VDJdb matching, whose results missed private and CD4 specificities.

Individual cDNA molecules were tagged with unique molecular identifiers, the study reported. Each CDR3 protein gets one entry after TCRdb re-called the 5' RACE reads with MiXCR. The data hold tens of thousands of distinct CDR3 sequences, with about 14% observed a single time. Details on this clonotype: Antigen unknown.

Deletions cut 5 bases from V and 0 bases from J, with 20 bases between. The CDR3 spans 18 residues. CDR1 LNHDA and CDR2 SQIVND come from the germline V gene (reference sequence). The specimen was whole blood. The rearrangement uses TRBV19 and TRBJ2-4; D gene uncertain. The sequence was collected from an adult who was a healthcare worker with PCR-confirmed SARS-CoV-2 infection or an uninfected control (not recorded which). The CDR3 DNA reads TGTGCCAGTAGTGGATCCCCTTCCGGACGAAGAGCCAAAAACATTCAGTACTTC. Amino acids: CASSGSPSGRRAKNIQYF.